This T cell receptor beta chain was recovered during a study of regulatory T cells in long-lasting Graves disease. Germline V gene sequence: CDR1 MDHEN, CDR2 SYDVKM. CDR3 length equals 15 residues. J lost 8 bases, V lost 5 bases, and 5 bases had no gene match. The sample holds many counts of this clonotype. Construction of the TCR beta libraries employed iRepertoire HTBI primers in conjunction with Arm-PCR of CDR3 regions. TCRdb re-derived calls from the multiplex PCR reads in MiXCR, one entry per CDR3 protein. Found here are a few hundred thousand distinct CDR3 sequences, 23% of them singletons; the top ten hold about 29%. Time point: persistent/refractory GD, antithyroid drugs over 5 years with positive TRAb. After RNA was extracted from PBMCs, the TCR library was made from it.

This chain joins TRBV28 and TRBJ2-1; 14 bases are a match to TRBD2. The clonotype was recovered from a woman aged 40 to 50 with Graves disease. The material sequenced was peripheral blood mononuclear cells (PBMCs), taken when the disease was refractory, from a patient treated with antithyroid drugs. This chain's CDR3 is CASSPGLAGDDEQFF. As DNA, the CDR3 is TGTGCCAGCAGTCCGGGACTAGCGGGAGATGATGAGCAGTTCTTC.